These T cell receptor beta chains were read from a single sample in a study of blood T cell repertoires in COVID-19. Profiled with immunoSEQ multiplex PCR; TCRdb holds only in-frame clones, not every one. The sample has more than 90,000 clones; roughly 84% are singletons. The source material was peripheral blood. These receptors all stem from a man aged 40-49 years with acute or convalescent COVID-19. Both conserved end residues are part of each CDR3. Fields, in order: CDR3 DNA, CDR3 protein, V gene, J gene, D gene, CDR3 length. The D gene is left open where the match is weak.

TGTGCCAGCAGCTCTAGCGGTGTCACAGATACGCAGTATTTT	CASSSSGVTDTQYF	TRBV11-1	TRBJ2-3	TRBD2	14
TGCAGTGCCAGTGGTGGGGCCTTGGCACCCCTCCACTTT	CSASGGALAPLHF	TRBV20-1	TRBJ1-6	NA	13
TGTGCCAGTAGTGATCGACCGGGACAGGGAGGCCCCCAGCATTTT	CASSDRPGQGGPQHF	TRBV19	TRBJ1-5	TRBD1	15
TGTGCCAGCAGCCCCCTCGGGATGTTCGAAAAACTGTTTTTT	CASSPLGMFEKLFF	TRBV6-5	TRBJ1-4	NA	14
TGTGCCAGCAGCTTTGTTCGGCGGGGAACCTACGAGCAGTACTTC	CASSFVRRGTYEQYF	TRBV11-2	TRBJ2-7	NA	15
TGTGCCAGCAGTCCCCTGAGGGAGACCTATGGCTACACCTTC	CASSPLRETYGYTF	TRBV6-5	TRBJ1-2	NA	14
TGTGCCAGCAGTGGGACAGGGACTGGGGCCAACGTCCTGACTTTC	CASSGTGTGANVLTF	TRBV2	TRBJ2-6	TRBD1	15
TGTGCCAGCAGAAGACACAGGGGACCCATCACTGAAGCTTTCTTT	CASRRHRGPITEAFF	TRBV6-5	TRBJ1-1	TRBD1	15
TGTGCCAGCAGCTTATGGGGGGTAGATACGCAGTATTTT	CASSLWGVDTQYF	TRBV11-1	TRBJ2-3	NA	13
TGTGCCAGCAGCCATCGGTACAGGGGTAACTATGGCTACACCTTC	CASSHRYRGNYGYTF	TRBV3-1/TRBV3-2	TRBJ1-2	TRBD1	15